This T cell receptor (beta chain) was identified in a study of identical twins. Study-level results: Low generation probability was overrepresented in out-of-frame alpha sequences shared by twins. Partial confounding of zero-insertion analyses by invariant MAIT and iNKT cells was possible.

TCRdb re-called the 5' RACE reads through MiXCR, storing one row per CDR3 protein. The sample shows approximately 550,000 distinct CDR3 sequences, around 24% of them seen only once. On this clonotype itself: Its antigen is undetermined.

Trimming took off 1 base at V and 9 bases at J, with 10 bases between the two ends. Germline CDR1 reads SGHTA; CDR2 reads FQGNSA. There are 13 residues in the CDR3. These sequences were also reported in another study, on yellow fever vaccine responses in identical twins. That publication notes: Convergence reportedly seemed to mark part of the twins' vaccine T cell response, with personalization marking the rest.

Sequences were obtained from CD4+ T cells sorted from blood. The receptor was isolated from a woman aged 18-35 years in good health. The chain couples TRBV7-2 to TRBJ2-1; D may correspond to TRBD1 or TRBD2 (6 bases each). DNA of the CDR3: TGTGCCAGCAGCTTAGGGGGGGCGGGTGAGCAGTTCTTC. Amino acid sequence: CASSLGGAGEQFF.